One and the same sample provided the 5 T cell receptor beta chains below, sequenced in a study of blood T cell repertoires in COVID-19. The data were produced by immunoSEQ multiplex PCR, yet TCRdb's version contains in-frame clones alone and is incomplete. Of around 100,000 clones listed, approximately 88% were seen once; the top ten hold around a sixth. Specimen: peripheral blood. Receptors were obtained from a woman aged 60-70 years with acute or convalescent COVID-19.

The rearrangement uses TRBV11-3 and TRBJ1-1; 8 positions agree with TRBD1. From germline, CDR1 is SGHNT and CDR2 YENEEA. The CDR3 is made up of 15 amino acids. The trim removed 4 bases at V and 1 base at J, leaving 5 bases unmatched. The CDR3 DNA is TGTGCCAGCAGCTCCGGACAGGGACCGAACACTGAAGCTTTCTTT. It yields the protein CASSSGQGPNTEAFF.

The chain carries TRBV5-1 and TRBJ1-3, with a tentative D call TRBD1 (5 bases). CDR1 is SGHRS and CDR2 is YFSETQ in the germline V gene. The CDR3 is 14 amino acids. Deletions cut 1 base from V and 0 bases from J, with 5 bases between. In DNA form, the CDR3 reads TGCGCCAGCAGCTTGCAGGGCTCTGGAAACACCATATATTTT. Amino acid sequence: CASSLQGSGNTIYF.

The CDR3 DNA is TGCAGCGCTGGAAGACAGAATCACGAGCAGTACTTC. Translation gives CSAGRQNHEQYF. V gene TRBV29-1 combines with J gene TRBJ2-7, with D tentatively TRBD1 (5 bases). Trimming shortened V by 7 bases and J by 5 bases, and 15 bases separated the two germline ends. Germline V gives CDR1 SQVTM, CDR2 ANQGSEA. The length of the CDR3 is 12 residues.

V is TRBV7-2 and J is TRBJ1-2, with D maybe TRBD1 (5 bases). This CDR3 comprises 14 residues. Per germline, CDR1 SGHTA and CDR2 FQGNSA. V was clipped by 3 bases and J by 4 bases, with 12 bases between them. CDR3 DNA: TGTGCCAGCAGCTTGGGAGGGGATTTCTATGGCTACACCTTC. This codes for CASSLGGDFYGYTF.

This clone was seen a single time. The chain employs TRBV6-1 and TRBJ1-2; 7 positions match TRBD1. The CDR3 contains 14 residues. CDR1 is MNHNS and CDR2 is SASEGT in the germline V gene. Losses at the gene ends were 2 bases for V and 2 bases for J; bases not matched to a gene: 2. The CDR3 protein is CASSESGGNYGYTF. The DNA for the CDR3 is TGTGCCAGCAGTGAATCAGGGGGGAACTATGGCTACACCTTC.